This paragraph covers one T cell receptor beta chain sequence. The antigen remains undetermined. This entry comes from a study of OX40 agonist ivuxolimab in advanced cancers. In the study overall: Patients took ivuxolimab, an agonistic anti-OX40 (CD134) antibody. Males comprised around four fifths of the group, whose mean age was about 60 years (range about 20 to 79). The study's findings and limits: At 0.1 to 3.0 mg/kg, clonal expansion of CD4+ and CD8+ blood T cells had occurred by week 6.

The germline V gene encodes CDR1 SGHTA and CDR2 FQGNSA. V lost 5 bases and J 3 bases, leaving 26 bases between the germline ends. There are 18 residues in the CDR3. Systemic immunosuppression or autoimmune disease history was grounds to exclude patients. The assay was immunoSEQ multiplex PCR, and TCRdb's table has in-frame clones only and misses some. The sample lists nearly 80,000 clones; roughly 86% were seen once. This clonotype originated in an adult with an advanced solid tumor such as melanoma, head and neck, liver or kidney cancer. This chain uses TRBV7-2 with TRBJ2-7; a weak D match, TRBD1 (6 bases). Material: CD4+ or CD8+ T cells sorted from blood, obtained in a trial of the OX40 agonist ivuxolimab. The CDR3 DNA reads TGTGCCAGCAGCCGCGGGTCCCAGGGGTCTGCGAGAGACTACGAGCAGTACTTC. Translating gives CASSRGSQGSARDYEQYF. Filled out from reference TRBV7-2 and TRBJ2-7, the complete variable domain reads GAGVSQSPSNKVTEKGKDVELRCDPISGHTALYWYRQSLGQGLEFLIYFQGNSAPDKSGLPSDRFSAERTGGSVSTLTIQRTQQEDSAVYLCASSRGSQGSARDYEQYFGPGTRLTVT.